The 3 T cell receptor beta chains reported below all come from one sample, sequenced in a study of blood T cell repertoires in COVID-19. Repertoires were generated with immunoSEQ multiplex PCR, while TCRdb's copy carries only in-frame clones and drops some. Here the sample spans around 130,000 clones, about 86% being singletons. Sequences were obtained from PBMCs or T cells enriched from blood (not recorded which). The origin of the receptors is a man in his forties with acute COVID-19.

This clone was seen more than once but under ten times. The J gene is TRBJ2-5, the V gene TRBV6-5; D unclear. The CDR3 has 13 amino acids. From germline, CDR1 is MNHEY and CDR2 SVGAGI. Trimming removed 4 bases from V and 1 base from J, with 7 bases in between. CDR3 residues: CASSFTIQETQYF. For the CDR3, the DNA is TGTGCCAGCAGTTTTACTATCCAAGAGACCCAGTACTTC.

This rearrangement joins TRBV3-1 (or the pseudogene TRBV3-2) to TRBJ2-7; possible D gene TRBD2, 5 bases. Trimming pared 5 bases from V and 1 base from J, leaving 15 bases between. The CDR3 length is 15 residues. The germline V gene encodes CDR1 LGHDT and CDR2 YNNKEL (reference sequence). DNA for the CDR3: TGTGCCAGCAGCGAGGGAGAAAGGTATTCCTACGAGCAGTACTTC. It yields the protein CASSEGERYSYEQYF.

This chain uses TRBV30 with TRBJ2-7; a weak D match, TRBD2 (5 bases). The CDR3 is 11 amino acids. V lost 5 bases to trimming and J lost 3 bases, with 8 bases between them. Germline loops: CDR1 GTSNPN, CDR2 SVGIG (reference sequence). For the CDR3, the DNA is TGTGCCTGGGGACTGAGCTACGAGCAGTACTTC. Translation: CAWGLSYEQYF.